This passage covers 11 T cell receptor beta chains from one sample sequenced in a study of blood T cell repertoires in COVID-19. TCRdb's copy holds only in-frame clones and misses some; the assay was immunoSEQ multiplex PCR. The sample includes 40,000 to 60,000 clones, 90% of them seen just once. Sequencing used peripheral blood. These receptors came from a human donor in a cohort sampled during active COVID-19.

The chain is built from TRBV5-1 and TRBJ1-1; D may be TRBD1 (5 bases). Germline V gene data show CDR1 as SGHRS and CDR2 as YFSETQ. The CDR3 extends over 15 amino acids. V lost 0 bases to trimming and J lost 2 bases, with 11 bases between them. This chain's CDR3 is CASSLETVINTEAFF. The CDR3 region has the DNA TGCGCCAGCAGCTTGGAGACAGTCATTAACACTGAAGCTTTCTTT.

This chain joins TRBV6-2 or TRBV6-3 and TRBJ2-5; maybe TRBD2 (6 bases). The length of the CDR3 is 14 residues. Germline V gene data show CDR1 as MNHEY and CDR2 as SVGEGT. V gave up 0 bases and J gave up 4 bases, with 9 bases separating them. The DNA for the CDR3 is TGTGCCAGCAGTTACTCTGGCGGGATAGAGACCCAGTACTTC. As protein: CASSYSGGIETQYF.

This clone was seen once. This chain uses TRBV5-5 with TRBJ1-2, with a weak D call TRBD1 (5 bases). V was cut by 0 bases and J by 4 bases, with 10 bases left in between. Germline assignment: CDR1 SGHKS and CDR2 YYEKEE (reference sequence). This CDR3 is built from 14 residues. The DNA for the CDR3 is TGTGCCAGCAGCTTGGGGGGGGTCGCCTATGGCTACACCTTC. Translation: CASSLGGVAYGYTF.

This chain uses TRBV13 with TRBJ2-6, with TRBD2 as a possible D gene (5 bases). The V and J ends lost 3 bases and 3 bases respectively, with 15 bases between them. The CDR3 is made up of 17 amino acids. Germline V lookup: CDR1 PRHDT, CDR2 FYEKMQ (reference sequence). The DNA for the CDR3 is TGTGCCAGCAGCTTTGGTGGAGGACGGGGTGGGGCCAACGTCCTGACTTTC. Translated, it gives CASSFGGGRGGANVLTF. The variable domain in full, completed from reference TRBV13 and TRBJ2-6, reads AAGVIQSPRHLIKEKRETATLKCYPIPRHDTVYWYQQGPGQDPQFLISFYEKMQSDKGSIPDRFSAQQFSDYHSELNMSSLELGDSALYFCASSFGGGRGGANVLTFGAGSRLTVL.

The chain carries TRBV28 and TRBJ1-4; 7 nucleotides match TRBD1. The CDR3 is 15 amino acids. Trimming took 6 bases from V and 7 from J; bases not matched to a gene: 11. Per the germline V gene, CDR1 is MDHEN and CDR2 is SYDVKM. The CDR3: CASRRGGTAGEKLFF. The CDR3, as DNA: TGTGCCAGCAGACGGGGGGGGACAGCCGGTGAAAAACTGTTTTTT.

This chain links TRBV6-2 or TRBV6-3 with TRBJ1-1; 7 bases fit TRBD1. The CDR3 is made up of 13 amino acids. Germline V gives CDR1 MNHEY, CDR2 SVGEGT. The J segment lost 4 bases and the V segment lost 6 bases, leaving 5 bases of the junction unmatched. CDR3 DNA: TGTGCCAGCAGCCGACAGGGCGCCACTGAAGCTTTCTTT. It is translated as CASSRQGATEAFF.

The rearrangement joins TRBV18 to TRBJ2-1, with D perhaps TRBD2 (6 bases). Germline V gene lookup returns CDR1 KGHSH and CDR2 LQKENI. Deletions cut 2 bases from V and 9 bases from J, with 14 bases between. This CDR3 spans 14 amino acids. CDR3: CASSPRASEGEQFF. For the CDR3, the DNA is TGTGCCAGCTCACCAAGGGCTAGCGAAGGTGAGCAGTTCTTC.

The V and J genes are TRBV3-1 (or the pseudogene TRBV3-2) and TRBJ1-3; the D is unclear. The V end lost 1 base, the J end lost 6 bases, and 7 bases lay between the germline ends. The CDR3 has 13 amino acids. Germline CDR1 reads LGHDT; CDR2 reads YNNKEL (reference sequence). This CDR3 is CASSQGGKNTIYF. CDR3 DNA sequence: TGTGCCAGCAGCCAAGGAGGAAAAAACACCATATATTTT.

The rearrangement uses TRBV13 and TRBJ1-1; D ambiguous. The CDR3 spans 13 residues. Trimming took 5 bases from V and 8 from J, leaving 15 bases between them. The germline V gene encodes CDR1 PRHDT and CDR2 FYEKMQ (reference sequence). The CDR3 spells CASSPGPSLEAFF. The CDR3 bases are TGTGCCAGCAGCCCGGGTCCTTCTCTCGAAGCTTTCTTT.

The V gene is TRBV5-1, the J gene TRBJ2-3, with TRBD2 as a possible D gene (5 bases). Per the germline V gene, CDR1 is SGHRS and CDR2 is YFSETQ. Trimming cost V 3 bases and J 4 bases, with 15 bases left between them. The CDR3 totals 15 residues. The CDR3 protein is CASSSIRGSADTQYF. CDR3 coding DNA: TGCGCCAGCAGCTCGATTCGGGGATCGGCAGATACGCAGTATTTT.

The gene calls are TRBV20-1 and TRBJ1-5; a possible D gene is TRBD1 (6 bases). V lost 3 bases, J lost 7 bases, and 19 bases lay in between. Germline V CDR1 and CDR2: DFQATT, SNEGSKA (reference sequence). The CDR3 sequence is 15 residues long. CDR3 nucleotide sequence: TGCAGTGCTAGTACCCGGGGGGGCGGCCCGCAGCCCCAGCATTTT. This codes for CSASTRGGGPQPQHF.